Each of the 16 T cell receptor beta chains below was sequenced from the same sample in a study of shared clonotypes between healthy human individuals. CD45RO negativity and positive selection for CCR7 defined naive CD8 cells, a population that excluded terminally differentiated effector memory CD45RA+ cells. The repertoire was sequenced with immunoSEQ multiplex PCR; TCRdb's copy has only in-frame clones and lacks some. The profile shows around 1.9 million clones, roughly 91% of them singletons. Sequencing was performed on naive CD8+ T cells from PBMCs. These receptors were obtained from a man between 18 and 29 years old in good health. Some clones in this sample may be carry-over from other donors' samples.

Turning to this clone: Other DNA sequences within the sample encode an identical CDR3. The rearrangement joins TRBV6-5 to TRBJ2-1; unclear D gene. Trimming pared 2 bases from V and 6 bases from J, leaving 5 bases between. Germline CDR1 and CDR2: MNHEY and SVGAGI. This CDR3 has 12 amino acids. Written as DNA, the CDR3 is TGTGCCAGCAGTTACGGAGCCAATGAGCAGTTCTTC. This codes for CASSYGANEQFF.

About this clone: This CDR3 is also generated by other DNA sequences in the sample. CDR3 region: CASSLSSGSTDTQYF. CDR3 bases: TGTGCCAGCAGTTTATCGAGCGGGAGCACAGATACGCAGTATTTT. The chain combines TRBV28 with TRBJ2-3, with a possible D match to TRBD2 (6 bases). Trimming removed 1 base at V and 0 bases at J, with 8 bases between. The CDR3 consists of 15 residues. Per germline, CDR1 MDHEN and CDR2 SYDVKM.

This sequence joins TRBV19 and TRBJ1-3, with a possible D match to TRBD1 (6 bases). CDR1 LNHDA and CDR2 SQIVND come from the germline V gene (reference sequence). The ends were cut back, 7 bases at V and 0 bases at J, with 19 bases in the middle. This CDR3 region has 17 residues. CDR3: CASTYGTQKNSGNTIYF. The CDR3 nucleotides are TGTGCCAGTACCTACGGGACACAAAAAAACTCTGGAAACACCATATATTTT.

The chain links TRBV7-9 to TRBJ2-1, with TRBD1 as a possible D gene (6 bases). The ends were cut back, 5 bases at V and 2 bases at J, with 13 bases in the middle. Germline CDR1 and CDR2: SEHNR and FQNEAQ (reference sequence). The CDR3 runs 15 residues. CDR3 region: CASSRDISPYNEQFF. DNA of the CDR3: TGTGCCAGCAGCCGGGACATCTCTCCCTACAATGAGCAGTTCTTC.

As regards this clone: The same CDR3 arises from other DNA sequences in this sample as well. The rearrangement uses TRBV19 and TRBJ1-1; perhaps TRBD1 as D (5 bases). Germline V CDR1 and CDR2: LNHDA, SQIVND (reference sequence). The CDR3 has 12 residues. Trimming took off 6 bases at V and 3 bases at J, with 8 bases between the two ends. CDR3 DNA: TGTGCCAGTAGAGCGGGGGACACTGAAGCTTTCTTT. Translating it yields CASRAGDTEAFF.

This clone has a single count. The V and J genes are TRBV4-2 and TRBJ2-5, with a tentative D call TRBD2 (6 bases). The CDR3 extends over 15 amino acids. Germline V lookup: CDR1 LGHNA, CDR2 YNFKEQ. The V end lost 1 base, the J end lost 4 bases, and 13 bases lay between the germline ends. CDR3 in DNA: TGTGCCAGCAGCCAAGGGTTAGGAGGGATAGAGACCCAGTACTTC. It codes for CASSQGLGGIETQYF.

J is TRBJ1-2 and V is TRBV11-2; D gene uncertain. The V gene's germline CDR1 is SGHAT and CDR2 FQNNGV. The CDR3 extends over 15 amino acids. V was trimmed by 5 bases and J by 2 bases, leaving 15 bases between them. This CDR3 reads CASSPLEVYNYGYTF. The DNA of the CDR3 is TGTGCCAGCAGCCCCCTCGAGGTCTACAACTATGGCTACACCTTC.

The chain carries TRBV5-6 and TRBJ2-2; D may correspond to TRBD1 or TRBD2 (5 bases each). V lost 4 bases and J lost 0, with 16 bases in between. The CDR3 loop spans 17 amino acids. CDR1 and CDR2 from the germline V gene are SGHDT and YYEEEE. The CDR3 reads CASSTAGTASNTGELFF. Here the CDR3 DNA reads TGTGCCAGCAGCACAGCCGGGACGGCATCGAACACCGGGGAGCTGTTTTTT.

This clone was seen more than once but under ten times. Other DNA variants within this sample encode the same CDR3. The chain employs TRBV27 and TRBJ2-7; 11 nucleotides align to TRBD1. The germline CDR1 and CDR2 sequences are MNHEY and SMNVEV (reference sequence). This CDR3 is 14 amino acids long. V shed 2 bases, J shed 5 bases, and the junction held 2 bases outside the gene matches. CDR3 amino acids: CASSLRTGGDEQYF. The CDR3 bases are TGTGCCAGCAGTTTAAGGACAGGGGGCGACGAGCAGTACTTC.

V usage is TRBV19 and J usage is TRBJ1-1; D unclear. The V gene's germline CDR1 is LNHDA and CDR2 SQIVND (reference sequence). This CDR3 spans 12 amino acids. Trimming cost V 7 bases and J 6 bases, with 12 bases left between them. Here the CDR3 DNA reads TGTGCCAGTATCGGAGAATATCCTGAAGCTTTCTTT. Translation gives CASIGEYPEAFF.

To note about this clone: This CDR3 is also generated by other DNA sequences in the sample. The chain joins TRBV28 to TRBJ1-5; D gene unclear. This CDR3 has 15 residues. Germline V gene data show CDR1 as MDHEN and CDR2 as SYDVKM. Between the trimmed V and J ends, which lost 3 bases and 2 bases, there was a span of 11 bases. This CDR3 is CASSFRGSGNQPQHF. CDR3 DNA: TGTGCCAGCAGTTTCCGGGGTTCCGGCAATCAGCCCCAGCATTTT.

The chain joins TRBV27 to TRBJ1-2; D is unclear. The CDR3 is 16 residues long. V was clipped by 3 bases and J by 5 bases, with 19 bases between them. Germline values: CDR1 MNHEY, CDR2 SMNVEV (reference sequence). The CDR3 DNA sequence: TGTGCCAGCAGTTTCTCAAGGACCGGGAAGGGTTATGGCTACACCTTC. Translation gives CASSFSRTGKGYGYTF.

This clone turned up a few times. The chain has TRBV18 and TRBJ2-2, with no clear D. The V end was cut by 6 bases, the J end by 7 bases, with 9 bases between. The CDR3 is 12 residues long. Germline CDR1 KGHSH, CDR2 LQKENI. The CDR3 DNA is TGTGCCAGCTCCCCTAACGGCGGGGAGCTGTTTTTT. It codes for CASSPNGGELFF.

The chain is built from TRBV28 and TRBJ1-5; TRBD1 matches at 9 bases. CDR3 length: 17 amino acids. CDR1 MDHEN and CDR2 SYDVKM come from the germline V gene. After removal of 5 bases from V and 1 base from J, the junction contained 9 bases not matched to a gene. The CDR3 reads CASSPLGQGGSNQPQHF. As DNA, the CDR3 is TGTGCCAGCAGTCCGTTGGGACAGGGAGGGAGCAATCAGCCCCAGCATTTT.

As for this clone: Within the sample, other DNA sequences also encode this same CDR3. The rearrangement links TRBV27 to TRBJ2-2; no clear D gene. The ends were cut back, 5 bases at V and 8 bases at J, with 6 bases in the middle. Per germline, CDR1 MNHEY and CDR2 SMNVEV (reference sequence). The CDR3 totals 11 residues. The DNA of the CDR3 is TGTGCCAGCAGTCCTGGGGGGGAGCTGTTTTTT. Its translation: CASSPGGELFF.

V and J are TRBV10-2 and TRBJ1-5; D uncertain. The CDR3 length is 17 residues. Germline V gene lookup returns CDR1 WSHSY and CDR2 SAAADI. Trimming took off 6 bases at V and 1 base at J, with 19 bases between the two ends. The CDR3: CASSPRPPAASNQPQHF. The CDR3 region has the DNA TGCGCCAGCAGCCCCAGGCCTCCGGCAGCAAGCAATCAGCCCCAGCATTTT.